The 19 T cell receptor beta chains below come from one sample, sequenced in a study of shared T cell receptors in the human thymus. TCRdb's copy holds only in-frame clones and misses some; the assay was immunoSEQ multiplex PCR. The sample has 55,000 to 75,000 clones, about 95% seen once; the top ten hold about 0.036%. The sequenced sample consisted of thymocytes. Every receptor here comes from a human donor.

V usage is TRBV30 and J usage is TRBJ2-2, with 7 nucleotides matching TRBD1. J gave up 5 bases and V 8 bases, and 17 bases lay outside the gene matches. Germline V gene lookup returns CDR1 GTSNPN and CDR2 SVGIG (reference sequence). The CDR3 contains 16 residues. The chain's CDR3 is CAQMTGTASGTGELFF. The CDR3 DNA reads TGTGCCCAGATGACAGGGACGGCCTCAGGGACCGGGGAGCTGTTTTTT.

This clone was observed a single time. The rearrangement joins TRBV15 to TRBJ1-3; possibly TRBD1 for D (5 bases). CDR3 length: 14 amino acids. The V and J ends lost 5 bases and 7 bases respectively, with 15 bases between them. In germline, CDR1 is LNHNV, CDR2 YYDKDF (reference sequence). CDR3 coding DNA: TGTGCCACCAGCGTCAGGGTCTTTATCAACACCATATATTTT. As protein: CATSVRVFINTIYF. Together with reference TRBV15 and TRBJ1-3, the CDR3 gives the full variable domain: DAMVIQNPRYQVTQFGKPVTLSCSQTLNHNVMYWYQQKSSQAPKLLFHYYDKDFNNEADTPDNFQSRRPNTSFCFLDIRSPGLGDTAMYLCATSVRVFINTIYFGEGSWLTVV.

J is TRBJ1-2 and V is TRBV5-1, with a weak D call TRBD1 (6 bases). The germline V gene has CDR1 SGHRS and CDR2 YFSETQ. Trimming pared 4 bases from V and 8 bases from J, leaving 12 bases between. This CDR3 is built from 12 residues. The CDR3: CASSATGSGYTF. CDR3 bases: TGCGCCAGCAGCGCTACAGGGTCCGGCTACACCTTC.

CDR3 DNA: TGTGCCAGCAGCTTGGTTCGAGGGACAAGAAGTGGGCTCGAGCAGTACTTC. Translated, it gives CASSLVRGTRSGLEQYF. The chain couples TRBV5-6 to TRBJ2-7; maybe TRBD1 (6 bases). The CDR3 runs 17 residues. Germline V gene data show CDR1 as SGHDT and CDR2 as YYEEEE. The V end was cut by 0 bases, the J end by 6 bases, with 22 bases between.

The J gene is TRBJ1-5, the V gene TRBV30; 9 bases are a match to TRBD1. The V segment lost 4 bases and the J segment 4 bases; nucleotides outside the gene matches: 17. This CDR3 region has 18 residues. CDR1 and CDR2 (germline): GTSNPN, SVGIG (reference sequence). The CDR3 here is CAWNNRDRVGSGNQPQHF. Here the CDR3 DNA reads TGTGCCTGGAACAACCGGGACAGGGTAGGGTCAGGTAATCAGCCCCAGCATTTT.

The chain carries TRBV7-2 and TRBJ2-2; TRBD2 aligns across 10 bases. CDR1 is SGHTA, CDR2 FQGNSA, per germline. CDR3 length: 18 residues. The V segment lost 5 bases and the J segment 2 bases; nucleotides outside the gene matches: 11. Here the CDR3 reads CASSPRGSGGGNTGELFF. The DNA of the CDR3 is TGTGCCAGCAGCCCCCGGGGGAGCGGGGGGGGAAACACCGGGGAGCTGTTTTTT.

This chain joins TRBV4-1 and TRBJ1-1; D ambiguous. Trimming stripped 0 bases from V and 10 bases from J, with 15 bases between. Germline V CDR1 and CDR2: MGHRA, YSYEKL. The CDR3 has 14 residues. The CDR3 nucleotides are TGCGCCAGCAGCCAAGAGAAAATCGGTGGAGGAGCTTTCTTT. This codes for CASSQEKIGGGAFF.

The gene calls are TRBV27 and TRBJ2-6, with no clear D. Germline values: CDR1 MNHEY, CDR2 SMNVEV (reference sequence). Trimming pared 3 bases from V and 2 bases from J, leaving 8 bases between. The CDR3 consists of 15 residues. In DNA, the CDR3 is TGTGCCAGCAGTTTCCTATCGGCTGGGGCCAACGTCCTGACTTTC. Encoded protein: CASSFLSAGANVLTF.

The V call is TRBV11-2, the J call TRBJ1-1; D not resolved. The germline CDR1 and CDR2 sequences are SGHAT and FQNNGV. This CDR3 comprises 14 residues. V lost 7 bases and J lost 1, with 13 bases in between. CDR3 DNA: TGTGCCAGCAATTCCGGACGGTGGAACACTGAAGCTTTCTTT. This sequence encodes CASNSGRWNTEAFF.

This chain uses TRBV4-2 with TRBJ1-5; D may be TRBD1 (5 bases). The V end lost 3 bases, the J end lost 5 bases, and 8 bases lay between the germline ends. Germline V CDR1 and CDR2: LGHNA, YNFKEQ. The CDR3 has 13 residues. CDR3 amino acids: CASSQLQDQPQHF. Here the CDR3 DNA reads TGTGCCAGCAGCCAGCTACAGGATCAGCCCCAGCATTTT.

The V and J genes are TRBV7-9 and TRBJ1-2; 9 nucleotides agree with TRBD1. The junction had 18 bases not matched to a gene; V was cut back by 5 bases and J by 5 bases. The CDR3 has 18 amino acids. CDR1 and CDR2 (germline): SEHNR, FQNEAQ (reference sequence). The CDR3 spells CASSLKWTGASTSYGYTF. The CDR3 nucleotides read TGTGCCAGCAGCCTAAAATGGACAGGGGCGAGTACTTCGTATGGCTACACCTTC.

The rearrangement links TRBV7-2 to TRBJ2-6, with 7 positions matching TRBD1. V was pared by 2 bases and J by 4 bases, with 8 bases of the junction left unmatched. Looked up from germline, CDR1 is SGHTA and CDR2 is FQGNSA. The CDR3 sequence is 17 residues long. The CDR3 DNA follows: TGTGCCAGCAGCTTAACCCAGACAGGGAGCGGGGCCAACGTCCTGACTTTC. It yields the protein CASSLTQTGSGANVLTF. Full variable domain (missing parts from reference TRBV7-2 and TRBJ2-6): GAGVSQSPSNKVTEKGKDVELRCDPISGHTALYWYRQSLGQGLEFLIYFQGNSAPDKSGLPSDRFSAERTGGSVSTLTIQRTQQEDSAVYLCASSLTQTGSGANVLTFGAGSRLTVL.

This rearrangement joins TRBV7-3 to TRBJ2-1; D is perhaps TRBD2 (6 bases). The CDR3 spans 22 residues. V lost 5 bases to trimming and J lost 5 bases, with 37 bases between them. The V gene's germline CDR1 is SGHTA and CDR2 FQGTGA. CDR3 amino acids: CASSNNYSMGGPRVGGHNEQFF. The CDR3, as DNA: TGTGCCAGCAGCAATAATTACTCTATGGGGGGTCCTAGGGTAGGAGGACACAATGAGCAGTTCTTC.

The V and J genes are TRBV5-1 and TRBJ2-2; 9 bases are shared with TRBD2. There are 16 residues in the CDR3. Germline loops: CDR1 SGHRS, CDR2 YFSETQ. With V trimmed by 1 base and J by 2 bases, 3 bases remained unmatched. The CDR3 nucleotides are TGCGCCAGCAGCTTGAGACTAGCGGAAAACACCGGGGAGCTGTTTTTT. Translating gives CASSLRLAENTGELFF.

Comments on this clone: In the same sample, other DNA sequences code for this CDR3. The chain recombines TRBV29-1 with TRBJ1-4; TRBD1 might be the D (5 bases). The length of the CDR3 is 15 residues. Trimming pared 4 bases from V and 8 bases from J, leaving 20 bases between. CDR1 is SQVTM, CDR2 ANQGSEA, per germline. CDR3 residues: CSVGGVGAQGEKLFF. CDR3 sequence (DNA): TGCAGCGTTGGGGGGGTCGGGGCGCAAGGGGAAAAACTGTTTTTT.

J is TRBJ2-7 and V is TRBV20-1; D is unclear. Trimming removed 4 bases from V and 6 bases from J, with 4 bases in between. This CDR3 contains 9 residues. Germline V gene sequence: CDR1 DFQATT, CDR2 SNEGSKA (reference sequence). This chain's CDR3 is CSAKSEQYF. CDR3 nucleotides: TGCAGTGCTAAGTCCGAGCAGTACTTC.

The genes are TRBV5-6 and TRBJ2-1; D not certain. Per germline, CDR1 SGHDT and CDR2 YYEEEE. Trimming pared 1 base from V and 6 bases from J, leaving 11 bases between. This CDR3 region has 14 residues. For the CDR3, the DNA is TGTGCCAGCAGCTTGAGTACAACAGCCAATGAGCAGTTCTTC. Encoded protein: CASSLSTTANEQFF.

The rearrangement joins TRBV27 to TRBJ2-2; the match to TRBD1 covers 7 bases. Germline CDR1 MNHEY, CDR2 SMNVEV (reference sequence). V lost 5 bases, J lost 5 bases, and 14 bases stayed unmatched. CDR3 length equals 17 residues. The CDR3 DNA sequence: TGTGCCAGCAGTCCCAAGAGATCACAGGGGCTTACCGGGGAGCTGTTTTTT. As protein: CASSPKRSQGLTGELFF.

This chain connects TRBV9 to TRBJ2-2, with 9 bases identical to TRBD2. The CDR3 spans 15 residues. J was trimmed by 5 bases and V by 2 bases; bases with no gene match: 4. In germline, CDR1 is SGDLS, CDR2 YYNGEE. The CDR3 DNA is TGTGCCAGCAGCGTCCCTAGCGGGGTTACCGGGGAGCTGTTTTTT. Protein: CASSVPSGVTGELFF.